These 16 T cell receptor beta chains share one sample of origin, sequenced in a study of T cell responses to AZD1222 COVID-19 vaccine (TCRdb year 2021). The sample's time point, from its label and the paper: about 28 days (+/-7) after the second vaccine dose. The method was the immunoSEQ multiplex PCR assay. TCRdb took this table from immuneACCESS and kept in-frame rearrangements with V and J called. Such tables lack part of the clones; where checked against another copy, unresolved V genes explain under half of the gap, and the rest is unexplained. The sample yields about 94,000 clones; roughly 85% were counted once. 4.5% of the sample is held by the ten biggest clonotypes. Specimen: peripheral blood, collected 28 days after the second AZD1222 dose. The receptors shown here come from an adult who received the AZD1222 COVID-19 vaccine.

The rearrangement links TRBV9 to TRBJ1-3; D gene uncertain. The length of the CDR3 is 17 residues. CDR1 is SGDLS, CDR2 YYNGEE, per germline. Deletions cut 4 bases from V and 0 bases from J, with 17 bases between. CDR3 amino acids: CASSHPQSGGSGNTIYF. The CDR3 DNA reads as TGTGCCAGCAGCCACCCCCAGAGCGGAGGCTCTGGAAACACCATATATTTT. The full variable domain, completed using reference TRBV9 and TRBJ1-3, is DSGVTQTPKHLITATGQRVTLRCSPRSGDLSVYWYQQSLDQGLQFLIQYYNGEERAKGNILERFSAQQFPDLHSELNLSSLELGDSALYFCASSHPQSGGSGNTIYFGEGSWLTVV.

This chain uses TRBV10-1 with TRBJ2-7; 10 bases fit TRBD2. The V segment lost 8 bases and the J segment 7 bases; nucleotides outside the gene matches: 8. The CDR3 consists of 13 residues. The germline V gene has CDR1 WNHNN and CDR2 SYGVQD (reference sequence). This CDR3 reads CASPPAGGSEQYF. As DNA, the CDR3 is TGCGCCAGCCCGCCAGCGGGGGGGAGTGAGCAGTACTTC.

J is TRBJ2-7 and V is TRBV2; TRBD1 aligns across 9 bases. V was clipped by 4 bases and J by 5 bases; unmatched bases: 6. The CDR3 is 14 amino acids. Germline CDR1 reads SNHLY; CDR2 reads FYNNEI. The CDR3 sequence is CASSGGTGFNEQYF. For the CDR3, the DNA is TGTGCCAGCAGTGGAGGGACAGGGTTCAACGAGCAGTACTTC.

This chain links TRBV2 with TRBJ2-7; TRBD1 matches at 7 bases. The ends lost 3 bases at V and 7 bases at J; junction bases unmatched: 0. Germline V gene data show CDR1 as SNHLY and CDR2 as FYNNEI. The CDR3 contains 11 residues. The CDR3 is CASSDRGEQYF. In DNA, the CDR3 is TGTGCCAGCAGTGACAGGGGGGAGCAGTACTTC.

The chain couples TRBV6-5 to TRBJ1-1, with TRBD1 as a possible D gene (5 bases). In germline, CDR1 is MNHEY, CDR2 SVGAGI. V lost 6 bases, J lost 3 bases, and 17 bases lay in between. CDR3 length equals 15 residues. The CDR3 DNA reads as TGTGCCAGCAGGTTATCCAGGGCGGGACACACTGAAGCTTTCTTT. This sequence encodes CASRLSRAGHTEAFF.

The CDR3 coding sequence is TGCAGCGTGGAGGGTCCCGGACGGGTCACCGGGGAGCTGTTTTTT. It translates to CSVEGPGRVTGELFF. The chain joins TRBV29-1 to TRBJ2-2, with D perhaps matching TRBD2 (6 bases). The V gene's germline CDR1 is SQVTM and CDR2 ANQGSEA. The CDR3 is made up of 15 amino acids. Trimming left V 6 bases short and J 4 bases short, with 18 bases between.

This chain joins TRBV3-1 (or the pseudogene TRBV3-2) and TRBJ2-2; 7 bases match TRBD1. CDR1 LGHDT and CDR2 YNNKEL come from the germline V gene (reference sequence). There are 16 residues in the CDR3. The junction had 8 bases not matched to a gene; V was cut back by 0 bases and J by 7 bases. The CDR3 protein is CASSQEGTVNYGELFF. The CDR3 coding sequence is TGTGCCAGCAGCCAAGAGGGGACAGTGAACTACGGGGAGCTGTTTTTT.

CDR3 sequence (DNA): TGTGCCAGCAGTTTTTTCTTGCGGCGAGGCCTAGCGGGAACGACCGGGGAGCTGTTTTTT. It encodes CASSFFLRRGLAGTTGELFF. The chain joins TRBV27 to TRBJ2-2, with 9 nucleotides matching TRBD2. The CDR3 totals 20 residues. Trimming at V came to 3 bases and at J to 5 bases, leaving 19 bases not matched to a gene. CDR1 MNHEY and CDR2 SMNVEV come from the germline V gene (reference sequence).

This rearrangement joins TRBV20-1 to TRBJ2-7; D gene ambiguous. Trimming cost V 5 bases and J 6 bases, with 11 bases left between them. CDR3 size: 11 residues. From germline, CDR1 is DFQATT and CDR2 SNEGSKA (reference sequence). Written as DNA, the CDR3 is TGCAGTGCTCGCCGGAGCGCCGAGCAGTACTTC. It yields the protein CSARRSAEQYF.

The chain employs TRBV6-2 or TRBV6-3 and TRBJ2-7, with D maybe TRBD1 (5 bases). V shed 0 bases and J shed 11 bases, with 8 bases lying between them. CDR3 length: 11 amino acids. CDR1 and CDR2 (germline): MNHEY, SVGEGT. This CDR3 reads CASSYSTEKYF. CDR3 sequence (DNA): TGTGCCAGCAGTTACTCGACAGAAAAGTACTTC.

The chain recombines TRBV5-1 with TRBJ2-6, with no clear D. Per germline, CDR1 SGHRS and CDR2 YFSETQ. The V and J ends lost 0 bases and 1 base respectively, with 8 bases between them. The CDR3 consists of 16 residues. CDR3 nucleotides: TGCGCCAGCAGCTTGGTAATGGGATCTGGGGCCAACGTCCTGACTTTC. This codes for CASSLVMGSGANVLTF. The full variable domain, its missing parts supplied by reference TRBV5-1 and TRBJ2-6, is KAGVTQTPRYLIKTRGQQVTLSCSPISGHRSVSWYQQTPGQGLQFLFEYFSETQRNKGNFPGRFSGRQFSNSRSEMNVSTLELGDSALYLCASSLVMGSGANVLTFGAGSRLTVL.

CDR3 sequence: CSASISHNYGYTF. In nucleotides, the CDR3 is TGCAGTGCTAGTATTTCTCATAACTATGGCTACACCTTC. The J gene is TRBJ1-2, the V gene TRBV20-1; D not certain. From germline, CDR1 is DFQATT and CDR2 SNEGSKA (reference sequence). The V gene lost 3 bases and the J gene lost 1 base, with 9 bases spanning the gap. The CDR3 extends over 13 amino acids.

This sequence joins TRBV4-1 and TRBJ2-3; the D is unclear. The CDR3 is made up of 13 amino acids. CDR1 and CDR2 (germline): MGHRA, YSYEKL. The V end lost 0 bases, the J end lost 1 base, and 2 bases lay between the germline ends. The CDR3 nucleotides are TGCGCCAGCAGCCAAGAGGGCACAGATACGCAGTATTTT. Amino acids: CASSQEGTDTQYF.

This clone was counted a few times. This chain joins TRBV7-3 and TRBJ2-3; TRBD2 aligns across 11 bases. V gave up 5 bases and J gave up 3 bases; unmatched junction bases: 4. Germline-derived CDR1 and CDR2 are SGHTA and FQGTGA. This CDR3 is built from 15 residues. CDR3 nucleotide sequence: TGTGCCAGCAGCGCATTAGCGGGGGGGACAGATACGCAGTATTTT. Residues: CASSALAGGTDTQYF.

A single count supports this clone. The chain employs TRBV3-1 (or the pseudogene TRBV3-2) and TRBJ1-1; 8 bases align to TRBD1. The CDR3 length is 14 residues. After removal of 4 bases from V and 1 base from J, the junction contained 2 bases not matched to a gene. The germline V gene encodes CDR1 LGHDT and CDR2 YNNKEL (reference sequence). The CDR3 bases are TGTGCCAGCAGCCCACAGGGGGGGAACACTGAAGCTTTCTTT. Protein sequence: CASSPQGGNTEAFF.

The chain uses TRBV14 and TRBJ2-7, with 7 bases lining up with TRBD2. CDR3 length: 17 residues. After removal of 2 bases from V and 0 bases from J, the junction contained 10 bases not matched to a gene. CDR1 and CDR2 from the germline V gene are SGHDN and FVKESK. This chain's CDR3 is CASSQPGETSSSYEQYF. The DNA of the CDR3 is TGTGCCAGCAGCCAACCGGGGGAGACTAGCAGCTCCTACGAGCAGTACTTC. Complete variable domain (other parts from reference TRBV14 and TRBJ2-7): EAGVTQFPSHSVIEKGQTVTLRCDPISGHDNLYWYRRVMGKEIKFLLHFVKESKQDESGMPNNRFLAERTGGTYSTLKVQPAELEDSGVYFCASSQPGETSSSYEQYFGPGTRLTVT.